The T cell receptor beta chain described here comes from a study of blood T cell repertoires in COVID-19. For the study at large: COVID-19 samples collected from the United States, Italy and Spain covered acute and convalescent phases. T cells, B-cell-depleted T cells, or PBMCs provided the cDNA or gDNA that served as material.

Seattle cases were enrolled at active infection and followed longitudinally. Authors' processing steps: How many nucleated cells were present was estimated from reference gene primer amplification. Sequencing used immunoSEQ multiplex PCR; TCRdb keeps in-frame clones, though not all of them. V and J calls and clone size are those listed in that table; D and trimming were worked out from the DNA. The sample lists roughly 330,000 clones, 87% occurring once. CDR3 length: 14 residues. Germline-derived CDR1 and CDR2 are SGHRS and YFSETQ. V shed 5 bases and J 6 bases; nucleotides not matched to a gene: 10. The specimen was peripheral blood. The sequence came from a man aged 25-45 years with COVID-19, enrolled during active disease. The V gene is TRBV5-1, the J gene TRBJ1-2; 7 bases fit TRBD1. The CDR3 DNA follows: TGCGCCAGCAGTTCGGGACAGCCTACGGATGGCTACACCTTC. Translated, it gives CASSSGQPTDGYTF. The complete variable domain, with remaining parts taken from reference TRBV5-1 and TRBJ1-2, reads KAGVTQTPRYLIKTRGQQVTLSCSPISGHRSVSWYQQTPGQGLQFLFEYFSETQRNKGNFPGRFSGRQFSNSRSEMNVSTLELGDSALYLCASSSGQPTDGYTFGSGTRLTVV.